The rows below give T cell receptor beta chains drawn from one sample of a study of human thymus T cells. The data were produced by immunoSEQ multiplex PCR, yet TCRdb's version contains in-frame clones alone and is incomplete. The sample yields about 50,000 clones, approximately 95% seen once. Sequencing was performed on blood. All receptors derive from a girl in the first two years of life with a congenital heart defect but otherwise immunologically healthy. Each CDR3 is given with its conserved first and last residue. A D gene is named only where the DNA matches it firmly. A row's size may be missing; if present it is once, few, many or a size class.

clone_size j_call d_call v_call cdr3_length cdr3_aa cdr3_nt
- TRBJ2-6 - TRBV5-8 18 CASSPPRGGNSGANVLTF TGTGCCAGCAGCCCGCCCAGGGGCGGCAACTCTGGGGCCAACGTCCTGACTTTC
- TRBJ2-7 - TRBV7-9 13 CASSLTGPYEQYF TGTGCCAGCAGCCTAACAGGCCCCTACGAGCAGTACTTC
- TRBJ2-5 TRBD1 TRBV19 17 CARLSDRQFFRWETQYF TGTGCCAGACTCTCGGACAGGCAATTTTTCCGGTGGGAGACCCAGTACTTC
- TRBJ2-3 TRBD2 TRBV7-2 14 CASSPRLAGDTQYF TGTGCCAGCAGCCCACGACTAGCGGGAGATACGCAGTATTTT
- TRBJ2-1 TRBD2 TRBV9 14 CASSVSGGYNEQFF TGTGCCAGCAGCGTTAGCGGGGGGTACAATGAGCAGTTCTTC
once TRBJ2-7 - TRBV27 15 CASSLHWGGGYEQYF TGTGCCAGCAGTTTACATTGGGGAGGTGGTTACGAGCAGTACTTC
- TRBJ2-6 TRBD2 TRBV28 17 CASRTSGRAYGANVLTF TGTGCCAGCAGGACTAGCGGGAGGGCCTACGGGGCCAACGTCCTGACTTTC
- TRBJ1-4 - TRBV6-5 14 CASSKGRANEKLFF TGTGCCAGCTCAAAGGGGCGAGCTAATGAAAAACTGTTTTTT
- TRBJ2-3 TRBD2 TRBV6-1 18 CASSKGTSGRPHTDTQYF TGTGCCAGCAGTAAAGGGACTAGCGGGAGGCCACACACAGATACGCAGTATTTT
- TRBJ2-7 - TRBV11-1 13 CASSGRGLHEQYF TGTGCCAGCAGCGGGAGGGGGCTACACGAGCAGTACTTC
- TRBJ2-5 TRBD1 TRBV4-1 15 CASSQDPDRQETQYF TGCGCCAGCAGCCAAGATCCGGACAGGCAAGAGACCCAGTACTTC
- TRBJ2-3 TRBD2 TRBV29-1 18 CSVGEPGLPRTSTDTQYF TGCAGCGTTGGGGAACCGGGACTACCACGCACTAGCACAGATACGCAGTATTTT
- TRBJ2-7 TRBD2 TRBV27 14 CASSPGGAGYEQYF TGTGCCAGCAGTCCCGGGGGGGCCGGCTACGAGCAGTACTTC
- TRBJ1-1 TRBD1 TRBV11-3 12 CASSPGQGEAFF TGTGCCAGCAGCCCGGGACAGGGAGAAGCTTTCTTT
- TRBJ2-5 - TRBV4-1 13 CASSLEGWQTQYF TGCGCCAGCAGCCTGGAGGGGTGGCAGACCCAGTACTTC
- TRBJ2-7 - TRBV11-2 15 CASSLTWRSKPEQYF TGTGCCAGCAGCTTAACGTGGCGCTCTAAACCCGAGCAGTACTTC
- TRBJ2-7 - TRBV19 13 CASSADSYYEQYF TGTGCCAGTAGTGCCGACAGTTACTACGAGCAGTACTTC
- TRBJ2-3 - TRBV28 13 CASNSLGEDTQYF TGTGCCAGCAATAGCTTGGGAGAAGATACGCAGTATTTT
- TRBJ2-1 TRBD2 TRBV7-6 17 CASSLVGPMGRAGEQFF TGTGCCAGCAGCTTAGTTGGCCCCATGGGGAGGGCGGGGGAGCAGTTCTTC
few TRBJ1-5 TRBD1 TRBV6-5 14 CASSVTGGGQPQHF TGTGCCAGCAGTGTTACAGGGGGCGGTCAGCCCCAGCATTTT
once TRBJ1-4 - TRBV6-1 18 CASSEDDLKGPTNEKLFF TGTGCCAGCAGTGAAGATGACCTCAAGGGGCCAACTAATGAAAAACTGTTTTTT
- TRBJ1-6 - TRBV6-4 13 CASIRKDNSPLHF TGTGCCAGCATCAGGAAGGATAATTCACCCCTCCACTTT
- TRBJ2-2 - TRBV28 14 CASSLPILTGELFF TGTGCCAGCAGTTTGCCTATACTCACCGGGGAGCTGTTTTTT
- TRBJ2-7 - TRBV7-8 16 CASSLVVTPPSYEQYF TGTGCCAGCAGCTTAGTAGTCACCCCCCCCTCCTACGAGCAGTACTTC
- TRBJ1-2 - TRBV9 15 CASSVGGGRNYGYTF TGTGCCAGCAGCGTAGGTGGGGGACGGAACTATGGCTACACCTTC
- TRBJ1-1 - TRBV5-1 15 CASSIGVSMNTEAFF TGCGCCAGCAGCATAGGGGTTTCCATGAACACTGAAGCTTTCTTT
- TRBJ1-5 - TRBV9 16 CASSVGAGLDNQPQHF TGTGCCAGCAGCGTAGGGGCAGGGTTAGACAATCAGCCCCAGCATTTT
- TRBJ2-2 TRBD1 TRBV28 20 CASSLRQGRPLLGATGELFF TGTGCCAGCAGTCTTAGACAGGGGCGACCCCTTTTGGGGGCCACCGGGGAGCTGTTTTTT
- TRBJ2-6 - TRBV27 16 CASSLRAYSGANVLTF TGTGCCAGCAGTTTGAGGGCGTACTCTGGGGCCAACGTCCTGACTTTC
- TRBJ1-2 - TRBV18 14 CASSPNGQSYGYTF TGTGCCAGCTCACCTAACGGACAGTCCTATGGCTACACCTTC
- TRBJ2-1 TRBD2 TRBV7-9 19 CASSSKLRESLRSYNEQFF TGTGCCAGCAGCTCCAAACTGCGGGAGTCTCTCAGATCCTACAATGAGCAGTTCTTC
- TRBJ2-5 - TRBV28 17 CASSFPLKGGEQETQYF TGTGCCAGCAGTTTCCCTTTGAAGGGCGGGGAGCAAGAGACCCAGTACTTC
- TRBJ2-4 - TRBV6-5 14 CASSPGQIKNIQYF TGTGCCAGCAGTCCCGGACAGATCAAAAACATTCAGTACTTC
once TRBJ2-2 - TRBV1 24 CTSSQVFGQHSELAGVGDTGELFF TGCACCAGCAGCCAAGTGTTCGGACAGCACTCCGAATTAGCGGGAGTGGGTGACACCGGGGAGCTGTTTTTT
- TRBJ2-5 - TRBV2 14 CASRDLDNTGTQYF TGTGCCAGCAGGGACTTGGACAACACGGGGACCCAGTACTTC
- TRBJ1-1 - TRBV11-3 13 CASSLGRLTEAFF TGTGCCAGCAGCTTGGGACGGCTTACTGAAGCTTTCTTT
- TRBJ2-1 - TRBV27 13 CASTSRAYNEQFF TGTGCCAGCACCTCCAGGGCCTACAATGAGCAGTTCTTC
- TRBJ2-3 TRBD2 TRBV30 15 CAWRYRRGGADTQYF TGTGCCTGGAGGTATCGGCGGGGGGGGGCAGATACGCAGTATTTT